This T cell receptor beta chain was sequenced during a study of blood T cell repertoires in COVID-19. Measured with immunoSEQ multiplex PCR; TCRdb has only the in-frame clones, and not every one. The sample carries some 370,000 clones, more than 70% recorded once. CDR1 is SGHAT and CDR2 is FQNNGV in the germline V gene. The CDR3 runs 14 residues. Trimming removed 5 bases from V and 3 bases from J, with 11 bases in between. The material sequenced was peripheral blood. The gene calls are TRBV11-2 and TRBJ1-3; weak D call: TRBD1 (5 bases). This TCR was sampled from a young woman with COVID-19, enrolled during active disease. The CDR3 nucleotides are TGTGCCAGCAGCCGAGACAGCGATGGAAACACCATATATTTT. Translating it yields CASSRDSDGNTIYF.